This entry lists 14 T cell receptor beta chains sequenced from one sample in a study of CD8+ T cells in alopecia areata. Treatment specified: oral pan-JAK inhibitor, 5-10 mg twice daily. After isolation, RNA underwent reverse transcription to generate cDNA as the sequencing template. Generated by immunoSEQ multiplex PCR, the TCRdb table keeps only in-frame clones and is missing some. The sample has about 88,000 clones, about 44% seen once; the top ten hold more than 15%. The sample here was CD8+ T cells sorted from blood, taken at week 24, from a patient treated with tofacitinib. Receptors originate from a human donor with alopecia areata.

J is TRBJ2-5 and V is TRBV4-1, with TRBD2 identical over 11 bases. Germline lookup yields CDR1 MGHRA and CDR2 YSYEKL. V trimming: 3 bases; J trimming: 0 bases; junction bases outside the gene matches: 3. This CDR3 comprises 16 residues. Written as DNA, the CDR3 is TGCGCCAGCAGCCAGCAGACTAGCGGGAACCAAGAGACCCAGTACTTC. Its protein is CASSQQTSGNQETQYF.

J is TRBJ1-4 and V is TRBV29-1; maybe TRBD1 (5 bases). Between the trimmed V and J ends, which lost 4 bases and 7 bases, there was a span of 16 bases. Germline CDR1 reads SQVTM; CDR2 reads ANQGSEA. This CDR3 comprises 14 residues. The CDR3 here is CSVGLLDMGEKLFF. In nucleotides, the CDR3 is TGCAGCGTTGGTTTGTTGGACATGGGTGAAAAACTGTTTTTT.

The rearrangement joins TRBV6-5 to TRBJ1-1; 7 bases are shared with TRBD1. The ends lost 6 bases at V and 1 base at J; junction bases unmatched: 5. Germline V gives CDR1 MNHEY, CDR2 SVGAGI. The CDR3 spans 14 residues. The CDR3 nucleotides read TGTGCCAGCAGCCTGGGACAGCCGAACACTGAAGCTTTCTTT. Translation gives CASSLGQPNTEAFF.

This chain links TRBV6-5 with TRBJ2-2, with D perhaps matching TRBD2 (5 bases). Trimming cost V 6 bases and J 8 bases, with 16 bases left between them. CDR1 is MNHEY and CDR2 is SVGAGI in the germline V gene. The CDR3 spans 14 residues. The CDR3 reads CASSPSGNVGELFF. The CDR3 DNA reads as TGTGCCAGCAGCCCGTCCGGGAATGTGGGGGAGCTGTTTTTT.

This clone was picked up a small number of times. The V call is TRBV7-9, the J call TRBJ2-3; D is unresolved. The CDR3 runs to 13 residues. CDR1 and CDR2 (germline): SEHNR, FQNEAQ (reference sequence). V lost 5 bases, J lost 13 bases, and 19 bases lay in between. The CDR3 sequence is CASSPSGDPTEYF. The DNA of the CDR3 is TGTGCCAGCAGCCCCTCCGGCGACCCGACCGAGTATTTT.

The chain combines TRBV7-6 with TRBJ1-1; TRBD1 might be the D (5 bases). Trimming pared 1 base from V and 1 base from J, leaving 13 bases between. CDR1 and CDR2 from the germline V gene are SGHVS and FNYEAQ. The CDR3 runs 16 residues. CDR3 sequence (DNA): TGTGCCAGCAGCTTAGTTGGGGTGGGGACGAACACTGAAGCTTTCTTT. Amino acid sequence: CASSLVGVGTNTEAFF.

The chain employs TRBV19 and TRBJ2-1; 7 nucleotides align to TRBD2. The CDR3 contains 15 residues. The trim removed 5 bases at V and 3 bases at J, leaving 7 bases unmatched. CDR1 is LNHDA, CDR2 SQIVND, per germline (reference sequence). DNA for the CDR3: TGTGCCAGTAGTCAGAGCGGGAATCGCTACAATGAGCAGTTCTTC. Protein product: CASSQSGNRYNEQFF. Based on the CDR3 plus reference TRBV19 and TRBJ2-1, the full variable domain is DGGITQSPKYLFRKEGQNVTLSCEQNLNHDAMYWYRQDPGQGLRLIYYSQIVNDFQKGDIAEGYSVSREKKESFPLTVTSAQKNPTAFYLCASSQSGNRYNEQFFGPGTRLTVL.

The V gene is TRBV28, the J gene TRBJ2-7; 9 nucleotides line up with TRBD2. The V segment lost 5 bases and the J segment 2 bases; nucleotides outside the gene matches: 13. The CDR3 totals 17 residues. The germline V gene encodes CDR1 MDHEN and CDR2 SYDVKM. CDR3 nucleotides: TGTGCCAGCAGTCCTCGGTCGAGCGGGAGGTATACCTACGAGCAGTACTTC. It yields the protein CASSPRSSGRYTYEQYF. Variable domain in full (rest from reference TRBV28 and TRBJ2-7): DVKVTQSSRYLVKRTGEKVFLECVQDMDHENMFWYRQDPGLGLRLIYFSYDVKMKEKGDIPEGYSVSREKKERFSLILESASTNQTSMYLCASSPRSSGRYTYEQYFGPGTRLTVT.

This clone was picked up a small number of times. The chain links TRBV29-1 to TRBJ2-7; 11 bases align to TRBD1. Unmatched junction bases numbered 5, after V lost 0 bases and J lost 4 bases. The CDR3 sequence is 15 residues long. Germline assignment: CDR1 SQVTM and CDR2 ANQGSEA. CDR3 residues: CSVEDLRDRGYEQYF. The CDR3 bases are TGCAGCGTTGAAGATCTTCGGGACAGGGGGTACGAGCAGTACTTC.

With respect to this clone: The same CDR3 also results from other DNA sequences found in this sample. This chain joins TRBV27 and TRBJ2-7; 7 bases are a match to TRBD1. The germline CDR1 and CDR2 sequences are MNHEY and SMNVEV (reference sequence). This CDR3 spans 12 amino acids. The V and J ends lost 8 bases and 3 bases, in that order; junction bases with no gene match: 4. CDR3 residues: CASRDSSYEQYF. The CDR3 coding sequence is TGTGCCAGCCGGGACAGTAGCTACGAGCAGTACTTC.

This clone has at least ten counts. This chain connects TRBV13 to TRBJ2-7, with D perhaps matching TRBD1 (6 bases). Trimming stripped 5 bases from V and 2 bases from J, with 10 bases between. This CDR3 spans 13 amino acids. The germline gives CDR1 PRHDT, CDR2 FYEKMQ (reference sequence). For the CDR3, the DNA is TGTGCCAGCAGCCTCGACAGGACCTACGAGCAGTACTTC. Its translation: CASSLDRTYEQYF.

This clone was seen only a few times. CDR3: CGHLMYNEQFF. For the CDR3, the DNA is TGTGGACACTTGATGTACAATGAGCAGTTCTTC. The J gene is TRBJ2-1, the V gene TRBV30, with D uncertain. Germline V gene data show CDR1 as GTSNPN and CDR2 as SVGIG (reference sequence). The CDR3 consists of 11 residues.

This clone appeared a few times. V gene TRBV7-2 combines with J gene TRBJ1-1; no firm D call. Germline V CDR1 and CDR2: SGHTA, FQGNSA. This CDR3 has 13 residues. Trimming cost V 2 bases and J 0 bases, with 4 bases left between them. The CDR3 loop reads CASSLQMNTEAFF. CDR3 sequence (DNA): TGTGCCAGCAGCTTACAGATGAACACTGAAGCTTTCTTT.

This chain connects TRBV15 to TRBJ2-3, with D perhaps TRBD2 (6 bases). CDR1 is LNHNV and CDR2 is YYDKDF in the germline V gene (reference sequence). The length of the CDR3 is 15 residues. Trimming removed 0 bases at V and 4 bases at J, with 11 bases between. The CDR3 loop reads CATSRDRRVSDTQYF. The CDR3 coding sequence is TGTGCCACCAGCAGAGATAGGAGGGTCTCAGATACGCAGTATTTT.